Following are 13 T cell receptor beta chains from one sample sequenced in a study of blood T cells in healthy people across ages (dated by TCRdb to 2013 to 2016). The library was produced with 5' RACE. The instrument was an Illumina HiSeq 2500. A second PCR of roughly 7 to 12 cycles was run with a J-beta primer mix and a sample-barcoded 5' primer. Starting from the raw public reads, TCRdb applied fastp trimming at Q25, assembled clones with MiXCR and retained in-frame beta chains. Every CDR3 protein is listed once, alongside the most common genes and DNA of its rows. For this sample the table gives about 800,000 distinct CDR3 sequences, of which 20% to 30% were detected only once. The ten largest clones add up to roughly 3.8% of the sample. This sample was shared with a second study, whose subject was T cells of mothers and their children.

Sequencing was performed on blood. The receptors derive from a boy between 5 and 17 years old in good health.

This clonotype has more than one count but fewer than ten. This chain joins TRBV24-1 and TRBJ2-3; TRBD1 matches at 10 bases. Germline values: CDR1 KGHDR, CDR2 SFDVKD. CDR3 size: 14 residues. Unmatched junction bases numbered 9, after V lost 10 bases and J lost 6 bases. CDR3 in amino acids: CATSRQGASDTQYF. CDR3 bases: TGTGCCACTTCTAGACAGGGGGCGTCGGATACGCAGTATTTT.

The table lists this clonotype with a few counts. J is TRBJ2-5 and V is TRBV7-9; D gene uncertain. Judging by the DNA end, TRBJ2-1 fits better; the J call may be wrong. CDR3 length: 14 residues. CDR1 SEHNR and CDR2 FQNEAQ come from the germline V gene (reference sequence). Here the CDR3 reads CASTAAILEDEQFF. The DNA for the CDR3 is TGTGCCAGCACCGCTGCCATTCTTGAGGATGAGCAGTTCTTC.

There are a few counts of this clonotype. The chain recombines TRBV20-1 with TRBJ2-1, with TRBD1 matching 9 bases. Looked up from germline, CDR1 is DFQATT and CDR2 is SNEGSKA (reference sequence). This CDR3 has 13 residues. The junction had 7 bases not matched to a gene; V was cut back by 5 bases and J by 8 bases. The DNA of the CDR3 is TGCAGTGCTGATAAACAGGGGGCATATGAGCAGTTCTTC. This encodes CSADKQGAYEQFF.

The gene calls are TRBV7-9 and TRBJ2-3; D call uncertain. The germline V gene encodes CDR1 SEHNR and CDR2 FQNEAQ (reference sequence). There are 14 residues in the CDR3. The germline V and J ends were trimmed by 4 bases and 2 bases, with 10 bases remaining between them. CDR3 protein: CASSYFDLTDTQYF. The CDR3, as DNA: TGTGCCAGCAGCTACTTCGACCTCACAGATACGCAGTATTTT.

The rearrangement uses TRBV12-3 or TRBV12-4 and TRBJ2-7; D might be TRBD1 (6 bases). The CDR3 totals 18 residues. V was cut by 2 bases and J by 1 base, with 21 bases left in between. The CDR3 sequence is CASSLNLLGASLSYEQYF. The CDR3 region has the DNA TGTGCCAGCAGTTTAAACCTTTTGGGGGCGAGCCTTTCCTACGAGCAGTACTTC.

The chain recombines TRBV7-2 with TRBJ1-2, with a possible D match to TRBD1 (5 bases). The CDR3 runs 14 residues. Looked up from germline, CDR1 is SGHTA and CDR2 is FQGNSA. V was cut by 1 base and J by 8 bases, with 14 bases left in between. The CDR3 DNA follows: TGTGCCAGCAGCTTAGTGGTTTTCCCAGGGGGCTACACCTTC. It translates to CASSLVVFPGGYTF.

This clonotype appeared a few times. The chain employs TRBV6-5 and TRBJ1-4; 9 nucleotides match TRBD1. With V trimmed by 5 bases and J by 10 bases, 5 bases remained unmatched. Germline V gene sequence: CDR1 MNHEY, CDR2 SVGAGI. The CDR3 consists of 13 residues. The CDR3 protein is CASSGTGRGKLFF. DNA of the CDR3: TGTGCCAGCAGTGGGACAGGGAGGGGAAAACTGTTTTTT.

This clonotype was detected ten times or more. This chain links TRBV5-1 with TRBJ1-1; 8 nucleotides line up with TRBD1. V trimming: 2 bases; J trimming: 1 base; junction bases outside the gene matches: 4. There are 15 residues in the CDR3. Germline lookup yields CDR1 SGHRS and CDR2 YFSETQ. The CDR3 reads CASSLPGTGNTEAFF. The DNA for the CDR3 is TGCGCCAGCAGCTTACCCGGGACAGGGAACACTGAAGCTTTCTTT. Complete variable domain (other parts from reference TRBV5-1 and TRBJ1-1): KAGVTQTPRYLIKTRGQQVTLSCSPISGHRSVSWYQQTPGQGLQFLFEYFSETQRNKGNFPGRFSGRQFSNSRSEMNVSTLELGDSALYLCASSLPGTGNTEAFFGQGTRLTVV.

This clonotype has a count of ten or more. This sequence joins TRBV5-6 and TRBJ2-7; 9 bases map to TRBD1. Germline CDR1 reads SGHDT; CDR2 reads YYEEEE. V lost 3 bases and J lost 3; bases outside the gene matches: 4. The CDR3 has 14 amino acids. Written as DNA, the CDR3 is TGTGCCAGCAGCTCCGGGACAGGGATCTACGAGCAGTACTTC. Translated: CASSSGTGIYEQYF.

Concerning this clonotype itself: One end of the junction is discordant with germline, which a read error may explain. The V call is TRBV5-1, the J call TRBJ1-6; the match to TRBD1 covers 7 bases. Germline CDR1 and CDR2: SGHRS and YFSETQ. This CDR3 comprises 14 residues. The CDR3 region has the DNA TGCGCCAGCAGAGAGGGGGCCTACAATTCACCCCTCCACTTT. As protein: CASREGAYNSPLHF.

V and J are TRBV20-1 and TRBJ2-5; 9 positions match TRBD2. CDR1 and CDR2 from the germline V gene are DFQATT and SNEGSKA (reference sequence). The V and J ends lost 5 bases and 4 bases, in that order; junction bases with no gene match: 5. The CDR3 covers 13 residues. The CDR3 reads CSAPTSGGETQYF. CDR3 DNA sequence: TGCAGTGCTCCGACTAGCGGTGGAGAGACCCAGTACTTC.

The chain is built from TRBV12-3 or TRBV12-4 and TRBJ2-1, with D possibly being TRBD2 (5 bases). The closer fit of TRBJ2-7 to the DNA end suggests the J call may be wrong. The CDR3 runs to 13 residues. The CDR3 DNA follows: TGTGCCAGCAGCCAACAGTGGCGGGCCGAGCAGTACTTC. Translation: CASSQQWRAEQYF.

J is TRBJ2-7 and V is TRBV27; 8 bases align to TRBD2. CDR3 length: 16 residues. V trimming: 0 bases; J trimming: 6 bases; junction bases outside the gene matches: 10. Germline CDR1 is MNHEY and CDR2 is SMNVEV (reference sequence). CDR3 residues: CASSLSTGTRYGEQYF. The DNA for the CDR3 is TGTGCCAGCAGTTTATCAACCGGGACTAGATATGGCGAGCAGTACTTC.